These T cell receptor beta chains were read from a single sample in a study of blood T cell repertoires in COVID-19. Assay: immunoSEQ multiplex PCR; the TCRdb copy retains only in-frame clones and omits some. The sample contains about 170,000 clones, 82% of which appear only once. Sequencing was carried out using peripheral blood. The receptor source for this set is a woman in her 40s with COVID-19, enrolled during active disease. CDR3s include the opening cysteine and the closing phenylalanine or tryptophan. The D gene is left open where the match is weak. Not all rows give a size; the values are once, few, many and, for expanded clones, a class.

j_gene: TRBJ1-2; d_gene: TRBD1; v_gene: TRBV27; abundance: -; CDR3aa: CASSLTGTGIYGYTF; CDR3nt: TGTGCCAGCAGTTTAACAGGGACAGGCATCTATGGCTACACCTTC
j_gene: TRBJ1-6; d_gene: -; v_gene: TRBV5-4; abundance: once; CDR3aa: CASSLGQYNSPLHF; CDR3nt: TGTGCCAGCAGCTTGGGCCAGTATAATTCACCCCTCCACTTT
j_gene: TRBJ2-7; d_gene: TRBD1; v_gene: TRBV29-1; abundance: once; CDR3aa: CSVYPGQGAYEQYF; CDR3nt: TGCAGCGTTTATCCGGGACAGGGGGCCTACGAGCAGTACTTC
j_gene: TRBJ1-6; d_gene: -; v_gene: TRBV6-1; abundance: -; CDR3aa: CASSEGRSLVGSPLHF; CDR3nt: TGTGCCAGCAGTGAAGGTCGCTCCCTAGTGGGTTCACCCCTCCACTTT
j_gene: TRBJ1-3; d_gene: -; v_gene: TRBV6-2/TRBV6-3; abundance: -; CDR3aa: CASSGAGAGNTIYF; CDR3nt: TGTGCCAGCAGTGGCGCGGGGGCTGGAAACACCATATATTTT
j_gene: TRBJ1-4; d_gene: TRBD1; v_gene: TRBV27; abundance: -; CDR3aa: CASPGTGVSTNEKLFF; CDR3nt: TGTGCCTCTCCCGGGACAGGGGTATCAACTAATGAAAAACTGTTTTTT
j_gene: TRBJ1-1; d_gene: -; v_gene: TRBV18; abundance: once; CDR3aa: CASARDKNTEAFF; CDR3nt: TGTGCCAGCGCCCGGGACAAGAACACTGAAGCTTTCTTT
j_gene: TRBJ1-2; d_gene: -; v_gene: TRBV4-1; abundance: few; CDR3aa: CASSPLRGRGYTF; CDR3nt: TGCGCCAGCAGCCCCCTCAGAGGCCGTGGCTACACCTTC
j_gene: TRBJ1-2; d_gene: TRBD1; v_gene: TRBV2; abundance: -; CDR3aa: CASSAWTGGGYGYTF; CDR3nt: TGTGCCAGCAGTGCCTGGACAGGGGGCGGCTATGGCTACACCTTC
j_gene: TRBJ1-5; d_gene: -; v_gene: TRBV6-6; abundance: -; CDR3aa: CASNAGGQPQHF; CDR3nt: TGTGCCAGCAATGCAGGAGGTCAGCCCCAGCATTTT
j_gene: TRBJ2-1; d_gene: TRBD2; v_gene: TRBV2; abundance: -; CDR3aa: CASSQTSGSEQFF; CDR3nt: TGTGCCAGCAGTCAAACTAGCGGGAGTGAGCAGTTCTTC
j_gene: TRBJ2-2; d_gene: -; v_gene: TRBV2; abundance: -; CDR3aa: CASKPTANTGELFF; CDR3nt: TGTGCCAGCAAACCTACGGCGAACACCGGGGAGCTGTTTTTT
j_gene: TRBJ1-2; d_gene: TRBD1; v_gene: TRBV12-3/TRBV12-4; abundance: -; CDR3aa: CASTRDRAGYTF; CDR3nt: TGTGCCAGCACCAGGGACAGGGCCGGCTACACCTTC
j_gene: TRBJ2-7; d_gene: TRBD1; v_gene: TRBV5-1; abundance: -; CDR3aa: CASSPGGQGNYEQYF; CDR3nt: TGCGCCAGCAGCCCGGGGGGACAGGGGAACTACGAGCAGTACTTC
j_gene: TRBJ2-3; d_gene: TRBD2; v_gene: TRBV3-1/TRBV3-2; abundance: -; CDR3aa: CASSLAGSLTDTQYF; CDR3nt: TGTGCCAGCAGCCTAGCGGGCAGCCTCACAGATACGCAGTATTTT
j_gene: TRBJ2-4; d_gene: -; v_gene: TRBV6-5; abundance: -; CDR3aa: CASSYGVAGIQYF; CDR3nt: TGTGCCAGCAGTTATGGAGTAGCTGGCATTCAGTACTTC
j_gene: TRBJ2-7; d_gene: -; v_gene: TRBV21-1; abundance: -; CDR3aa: CASATDSLIEQYF; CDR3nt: TGTGCCAGCGCTACGGACAGTTTGATCGAGCAGTACTTC
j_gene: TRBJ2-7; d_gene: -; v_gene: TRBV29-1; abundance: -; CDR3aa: CSAGGGQLYEQYF; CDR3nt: TGCAGCGCCGGGGGGGGACAGCTCTACGAGCAGTACTTC
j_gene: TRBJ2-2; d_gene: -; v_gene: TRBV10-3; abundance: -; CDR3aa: CATAGTPTGELFF; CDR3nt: TGTGCCACAGCCGGGACTCCAACCGGGGAGCTGTTTTTT
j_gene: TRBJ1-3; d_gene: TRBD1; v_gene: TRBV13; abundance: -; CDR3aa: CASSIGVSGQGYFGNTIYF; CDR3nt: TGTGCCAGCAGCATAGGGGTTTCGGGACAGGGTTATTTTGGAAACACCATATATTTT
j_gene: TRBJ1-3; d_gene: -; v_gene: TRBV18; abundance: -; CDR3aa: CASSPLDDSGNTIYF; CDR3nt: TGTGCCAGCTCACCACTAGATGACTCTGGAAACACCATATATTTT
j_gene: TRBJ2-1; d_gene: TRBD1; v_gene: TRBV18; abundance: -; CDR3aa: CASSPDRVSYNEQFF; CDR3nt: TGTGCCAGCTCACCAGACAGGGTCTCCTACAATGAGCAGTTCTTC
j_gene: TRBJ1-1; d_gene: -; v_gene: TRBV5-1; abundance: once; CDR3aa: CASSFQGNTEAFF; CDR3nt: TGCGCCAGCAGCTTTCAGGGGAACACTGAAGCTTTCTTT
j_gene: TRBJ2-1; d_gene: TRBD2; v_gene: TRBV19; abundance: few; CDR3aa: CASSGDSGRFYEQFF; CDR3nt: TGTGCCAGTAGTGGAGATAGCGGGAGGTTCTATGAGCAGTTCTTC
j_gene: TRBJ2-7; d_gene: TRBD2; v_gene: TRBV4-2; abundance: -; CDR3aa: CASSQEPGTNSYEQYF; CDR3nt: TGTGCCAGCAGCCAAGAACCCGGGACTAACTCCTACGAGCAGTACTTC
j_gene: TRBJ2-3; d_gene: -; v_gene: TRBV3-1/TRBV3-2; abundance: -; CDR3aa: CASSRTLSTDTQYF; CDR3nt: TGTGCCAGCAGTCGGACACTTAGCACAGATACGCAGTATTTT
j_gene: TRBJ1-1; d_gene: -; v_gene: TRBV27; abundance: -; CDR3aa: CASSPTGYAEAFF; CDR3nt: TGTGCCAGCAGCCCTACAGGGTATGCTGAAGCTTTCTTT
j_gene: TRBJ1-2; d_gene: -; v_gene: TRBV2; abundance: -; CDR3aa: CASLDRRNYGYTF; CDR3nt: TGTGCCAGTTTGGACAGACGCAACTATGGCTACACCTTC
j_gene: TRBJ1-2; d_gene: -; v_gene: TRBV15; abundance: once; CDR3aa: CATSRLRANYGYTF; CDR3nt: TGTGCCACCAGCAGATTAAGAGCTAACTATGGCTACACCTTC
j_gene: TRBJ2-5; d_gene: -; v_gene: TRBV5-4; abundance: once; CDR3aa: CASSADSQETQYF; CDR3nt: TGTGCCAGCAGCGCGGACAGCCAAGAGACCCAGTACTTC
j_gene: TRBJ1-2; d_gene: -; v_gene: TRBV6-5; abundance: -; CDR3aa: CASSYRRGGYGYTF; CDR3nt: TGTGCCAGCAGTTACAGGAGGGGCGGGTATGGCTACACCTTC
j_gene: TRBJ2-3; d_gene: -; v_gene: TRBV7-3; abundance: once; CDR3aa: CASSSTPGDTQYF; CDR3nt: TGTGCCAGCAGCTCCACGCCGGGAGATACGCAGTATTTT
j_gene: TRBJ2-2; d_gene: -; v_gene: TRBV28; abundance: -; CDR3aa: CASSPQARTGELFF; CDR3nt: TGTGCCAGCAGTCCACAGGCCAGGACCGGGGAGCTGTTTTTT
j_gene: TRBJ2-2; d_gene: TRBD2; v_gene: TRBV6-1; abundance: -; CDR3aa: CASSDPLGLAGGGELFF; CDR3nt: TGTGCCAGCAGTGATCCCCTGGGGCTAGCGGGAGGCGGGGAGCTGTTTTTT
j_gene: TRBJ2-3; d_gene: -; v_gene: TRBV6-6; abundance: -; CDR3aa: CASSYRAGTDTQYF; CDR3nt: TGTGCCAGCAGTTACAGGGCGGGTACAGATACGCAGTATTTT
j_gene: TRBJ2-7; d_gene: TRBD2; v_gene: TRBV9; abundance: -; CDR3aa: CASSLAGGLEQYF; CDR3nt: TGTGCCAGCTCATTAGCGGGAGGGCTCGAGCAGTACTTC
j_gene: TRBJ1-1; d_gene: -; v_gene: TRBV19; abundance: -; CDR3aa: CASSIGQGNTEAFF; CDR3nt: TGTGCCAGTAGTATAGGTCAGGGGAACACTGAAGCTTTCTTT
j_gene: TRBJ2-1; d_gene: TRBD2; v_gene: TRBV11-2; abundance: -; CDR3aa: CASSLGRGRLHEQFF; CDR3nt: TGTGCCAGCAGCTTAGGGCGCGGGAGGCTACATGAGCAGTTCTTC
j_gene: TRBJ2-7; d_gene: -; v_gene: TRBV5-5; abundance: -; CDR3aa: CASSLAPGTQYEQYF; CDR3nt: TGTGCCAGCAGCTTGGCCCCCGGGACACAATACGAGCAGTACTTC
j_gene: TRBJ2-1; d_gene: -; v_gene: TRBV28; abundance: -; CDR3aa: CASNSKGPRGTYNEQFF; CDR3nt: TGTGCCAGCAACTCTAAGGGACCCCGGGGGACCTACAATGAGCAGTTCTTC
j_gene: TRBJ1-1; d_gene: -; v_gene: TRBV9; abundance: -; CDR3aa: CASNSVGLGNTEAFF; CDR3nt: TGTGCCAGTAATTCAGTTGGCCTAGGAAACACTGAAGCTTTCTTT
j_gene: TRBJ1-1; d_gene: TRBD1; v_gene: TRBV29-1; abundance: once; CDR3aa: CSGNRGAEAFF; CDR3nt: TGCAGCGGTAACAGGGGGGCTGAAGCTTTCTTT
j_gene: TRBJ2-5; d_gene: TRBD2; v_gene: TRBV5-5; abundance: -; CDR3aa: CASSLGQRGEETQYF; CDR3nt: TGTGCCAGCAGCTTGGGCCAGCGGGGGGAAGAGACCCAGTACTTC
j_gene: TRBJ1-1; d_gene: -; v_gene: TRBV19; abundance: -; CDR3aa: CASSIARNTEAFF; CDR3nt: TGTGCCAGTAGTATTGCTAGGAACACTGAAGCTTTCTTT
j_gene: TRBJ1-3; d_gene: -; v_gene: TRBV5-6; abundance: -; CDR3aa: CASSLRGPGNTIYF; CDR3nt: TGTGCCAGCAGCTTGAGGGGCCCTGGAAACACCATATATTTT
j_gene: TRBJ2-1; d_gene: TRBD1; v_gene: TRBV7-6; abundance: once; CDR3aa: CASSFTGGYEQFF; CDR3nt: TGTGCCAGCAGCTTCACAGGGGGCTATGAGCAGTTCTTC
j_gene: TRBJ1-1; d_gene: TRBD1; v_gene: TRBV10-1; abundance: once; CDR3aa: CASKGAKGSAFF; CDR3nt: TGCGCCAGCAAGGGGGCCAAGGGATCAGCTTTCTTT
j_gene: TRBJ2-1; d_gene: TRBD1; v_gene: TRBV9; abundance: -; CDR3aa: CASSPTPGTGEQFF; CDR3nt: TGTGCCAGCAGCCCCACTCCTGGGACAGGTGAGCAGTTCTTC
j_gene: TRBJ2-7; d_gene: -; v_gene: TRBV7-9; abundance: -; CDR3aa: CASSPEGYEQYF; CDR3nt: TGTGCCAGCAGCCCAGAGGGCTACGAGCAGTACTTC
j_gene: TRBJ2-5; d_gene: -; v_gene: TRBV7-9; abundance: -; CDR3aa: CASSLSAGIQETQYF; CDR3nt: TGTGCCAGCAGCTTATCAGCGGGCATCCAAGAGACCCAGTACTTC
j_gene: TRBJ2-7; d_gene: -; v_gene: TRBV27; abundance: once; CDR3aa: CASSSGLSYEQYF; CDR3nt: TGTGCCAGCAGCTCAGGGCTTTCCTACGAGCAGTACTTC
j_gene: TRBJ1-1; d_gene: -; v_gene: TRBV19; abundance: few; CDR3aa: CASIERGSAFF; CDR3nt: TGTGCCAGTATTGAACGAGGTTCGGCTTTCTTT
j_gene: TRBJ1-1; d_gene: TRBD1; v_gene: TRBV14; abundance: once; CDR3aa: CASSQLTGTNTEAFF; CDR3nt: TGTGCCAGCAGCCAATTGACAGGGACGAACACTGAAGCTTTCTTT
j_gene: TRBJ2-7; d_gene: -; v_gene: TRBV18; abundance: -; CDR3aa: CASSPRGGIYEQYF; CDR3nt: TGTGCCAGCTCACCAAGAGGAGGGATTTACGAGCAGTACTTC